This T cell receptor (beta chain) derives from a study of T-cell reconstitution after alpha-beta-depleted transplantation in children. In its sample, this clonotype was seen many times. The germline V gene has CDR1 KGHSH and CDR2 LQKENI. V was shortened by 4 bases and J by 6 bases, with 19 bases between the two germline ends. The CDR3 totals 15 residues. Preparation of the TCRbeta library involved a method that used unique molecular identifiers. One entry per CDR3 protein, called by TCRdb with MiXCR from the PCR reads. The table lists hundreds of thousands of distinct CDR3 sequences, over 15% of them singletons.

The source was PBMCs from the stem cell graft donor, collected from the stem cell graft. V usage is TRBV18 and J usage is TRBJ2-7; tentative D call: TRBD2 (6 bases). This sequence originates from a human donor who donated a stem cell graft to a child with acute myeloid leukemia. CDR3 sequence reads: CASSLDRGQGGEQYF. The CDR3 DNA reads TGTGCCAGCTCACTAGACCGGGGCCAGGGAGGCGAGCAGTACTTC.